This T cell receptor beta chain appears in the sequencing data of a study of CD8+CD57+ T cells in acquired aplastic anemia. As for the study in general: Sorted CD4+ plus CD8+ cells gave DNA averaging about 3.2 ug. CD4+ cell libraries from healthy donors averaged approximately 9.9 million reads.

The germline V and J ends were trimmed by 6 bases and 8 bases, with 10 bases remaining between them. The length of the CDR3 is 10 residues. Per germline, CDR1 SQVTM and CDR2 ANQGSEA. This clonotype has at least ten counts. Its antigen is unknown. Findings and limits, study-wide: Patients and controls shared 25 to 30 CD8+ CDR3 sequences.

Genomic DNA served as template for TCR beta VDJ and CDR3 profiling. TCRdb reanalysed the reads using MiXCR and keeps one entry per CDR3 protein. The sample lists approximately 130,000 distinct CDR3 sequences, less than 45% occurring once. J is TRBJ1-2 and V is TRBV29-1; D remains ambiguous. The receptor was derived from a human donor in good health, serving as a control. The sample consisted of sorted CD4+, CD8+, or CD8+CD57+ T cells (not recorded which) from PBMCs. DNA for the CDR3: TGCAGCGTCGACGCGCGGGGCTACACCTTC. Translation gives CSVDARGYTF.